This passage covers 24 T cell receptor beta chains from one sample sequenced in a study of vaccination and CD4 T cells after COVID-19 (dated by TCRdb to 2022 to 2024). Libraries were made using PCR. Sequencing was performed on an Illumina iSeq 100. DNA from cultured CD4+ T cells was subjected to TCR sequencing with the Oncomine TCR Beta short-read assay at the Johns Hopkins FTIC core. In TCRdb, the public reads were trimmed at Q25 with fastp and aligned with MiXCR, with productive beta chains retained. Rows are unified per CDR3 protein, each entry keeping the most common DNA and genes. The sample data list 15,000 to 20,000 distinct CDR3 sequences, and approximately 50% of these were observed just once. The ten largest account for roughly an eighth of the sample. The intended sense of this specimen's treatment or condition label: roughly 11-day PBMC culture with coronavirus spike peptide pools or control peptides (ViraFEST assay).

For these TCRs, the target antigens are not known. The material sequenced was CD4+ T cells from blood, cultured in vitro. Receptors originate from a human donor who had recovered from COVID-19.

For the CDR3, the DNA is TGTGCCAGCAGCGTCGGGACTAGTCCCCACAATGAGCAGTTCTTC. Translated: CASSVGTSPHNEQFF. This rearrangement joins TRBV7-2 to TRBJ2-1, with 8 nucleotides matching TRBD2. Germline CDR1 is SGHTA and CDR2 is FQGNSA. The CDR3 has 15 amino acids. Losses at the gene ends were 5 bases for V and 5 bases for J; bases not matched to a gene: 8.

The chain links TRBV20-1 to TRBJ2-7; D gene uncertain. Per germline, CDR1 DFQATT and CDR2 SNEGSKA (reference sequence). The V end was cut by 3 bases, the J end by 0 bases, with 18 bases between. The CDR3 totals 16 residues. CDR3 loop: CSARPYADRHSYEQYF. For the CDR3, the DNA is TGCAGTGCTAGGCCCTACGCAGATCGACACTCCTACGAGCAGTACTTC.

The CDR3, as DNA: TGTGCCAGCAGTCATGGACAGAACTATGGCTACACCTTC. It translates to CASSHGQNYGYTF. The rearrangement links TRBV28 to TRBJ1-2; TRBD1 is a possible D gene (6 bases). Germline V gene sequence: CDR1 MDHEN, CDR2 SYDVKM. The germline V and J ends were trimmed by 5 bases and 2 bases, with 9 bases remaining between them. The CDR3 spans 13 residues.

CDR3 loop: CASSVARNEQFF. CDR3 in DNA: TGTGCCAGCAGCGTTGCTAGGAATGAGCAGTTCTTC. The chain couples TRBV6-2 or TRBV6-3 to TRBJ2-1; unclear D gene. The CDR3 covers 12 residues. The germline CDR1 and CDR2 sequences are MNHEY and SVGEGT. V lost 6 bases and J 7 bases, leaving 10 bases between the germline ends.

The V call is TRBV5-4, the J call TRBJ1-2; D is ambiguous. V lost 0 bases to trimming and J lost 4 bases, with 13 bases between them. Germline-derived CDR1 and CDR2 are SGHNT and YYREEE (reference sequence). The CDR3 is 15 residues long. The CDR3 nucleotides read TGTGCCAGCAGCTTGGGTAGTCCGGATCTCTATGGCTACACCTTC. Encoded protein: CASSLGSPDLYGYTF.

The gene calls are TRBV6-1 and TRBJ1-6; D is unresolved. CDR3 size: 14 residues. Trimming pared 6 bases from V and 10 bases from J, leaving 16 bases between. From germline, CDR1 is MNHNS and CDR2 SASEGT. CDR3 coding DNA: TGTGCCAGCAGCACCCGACGGGGAGGGTCACCCCTCCACTTT. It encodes CASSTRRGGSPLHF.

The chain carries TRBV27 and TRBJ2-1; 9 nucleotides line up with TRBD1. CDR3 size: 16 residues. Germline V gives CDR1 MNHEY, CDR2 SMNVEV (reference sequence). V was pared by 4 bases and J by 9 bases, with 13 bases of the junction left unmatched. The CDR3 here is CASSSVPGQGWGEQFF. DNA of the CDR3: TGTGCCAGCAGTTCCGTCCCGGGACAGGGATGGGGTGAGCAGTTCTTC.

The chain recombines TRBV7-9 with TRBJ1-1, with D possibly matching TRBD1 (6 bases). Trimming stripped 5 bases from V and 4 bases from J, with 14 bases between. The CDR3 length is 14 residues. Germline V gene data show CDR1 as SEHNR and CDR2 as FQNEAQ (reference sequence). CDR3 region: CASSKGGGFTEAFF. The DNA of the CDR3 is TGTGCCAGCAGCAAGGGGGGGGGCTTCACTGAAGCTTTCTTT.

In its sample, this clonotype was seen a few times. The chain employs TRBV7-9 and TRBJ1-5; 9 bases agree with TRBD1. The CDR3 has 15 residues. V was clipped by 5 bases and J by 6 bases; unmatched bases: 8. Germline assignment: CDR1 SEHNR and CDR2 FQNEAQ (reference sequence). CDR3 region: CASSPSTGGSQPQHF. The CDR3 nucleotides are TGTGCCAGCAGCCCCTCGACAGGGGGGAGTCAGCCCCAGCATTTT. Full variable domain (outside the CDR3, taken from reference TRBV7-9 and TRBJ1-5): DTGVSQNPRHKITKRGQNVTFRCDPISEHNRLYWYRQTLGQGPEFLTYFQNEAQLEKSRLLSDRFSAERPKGSFSTLEIQRTEQGDSAMYLCASSPSTGGSQPQHFGDGTRLSIL.

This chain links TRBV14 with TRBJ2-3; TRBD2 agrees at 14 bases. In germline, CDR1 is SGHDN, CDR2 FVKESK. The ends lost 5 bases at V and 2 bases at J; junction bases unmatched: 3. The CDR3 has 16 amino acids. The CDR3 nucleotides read TGTGCCAGCAGCAGACTAGCGGGGGGGATCACAGATACGCAGTATTTT. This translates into CASSRLAGGITDTQYF. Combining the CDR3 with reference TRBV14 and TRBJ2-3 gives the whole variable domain EAGVTQFPSHSVIEKGQTVTLRCDPISGHDNLYWYRRVMGKEIKFLLHFVKESKQDESGMPNNRFLAERTGGTYSTLKVQPAELEDSGVYFCASSRLAGGITDTQYFGPGTRLTVL.

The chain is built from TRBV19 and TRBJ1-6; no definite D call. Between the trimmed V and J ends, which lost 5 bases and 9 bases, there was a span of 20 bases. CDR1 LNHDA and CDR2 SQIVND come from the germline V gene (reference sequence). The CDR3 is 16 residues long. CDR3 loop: CASSSPDQVVSSPLHF. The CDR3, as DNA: TGTGCCAGTAGTTCCCCGGACCAAGTAGTATCTTCACCCCTCCACTTT.

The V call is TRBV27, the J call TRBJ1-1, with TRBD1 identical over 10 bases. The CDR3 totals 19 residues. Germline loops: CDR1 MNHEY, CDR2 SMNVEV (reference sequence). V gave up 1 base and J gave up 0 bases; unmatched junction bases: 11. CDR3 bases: TGTGCCAGCAGTTTATTAAGGACAGGGGGATTTGCCATGAACACTGAAGCTTTCTTT. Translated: CASSLLRTGGFAMNTEAFF.

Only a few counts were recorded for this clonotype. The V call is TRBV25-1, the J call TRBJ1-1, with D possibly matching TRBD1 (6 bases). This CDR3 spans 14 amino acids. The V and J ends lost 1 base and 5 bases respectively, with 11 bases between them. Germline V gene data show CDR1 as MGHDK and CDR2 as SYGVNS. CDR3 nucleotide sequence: TGTGCCAGCAGTGAATGGGGGGGGCGGACTGAAGCTTTCTTT. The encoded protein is CASSEWGGRTEAFF.

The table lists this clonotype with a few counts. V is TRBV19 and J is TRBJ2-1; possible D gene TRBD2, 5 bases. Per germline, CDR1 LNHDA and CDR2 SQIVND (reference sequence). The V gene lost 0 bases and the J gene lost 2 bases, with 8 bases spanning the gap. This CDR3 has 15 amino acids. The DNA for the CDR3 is TGTGCCAGTAGTATAGAGAGCGGACCCTACAATGAGCAGTTCTTC. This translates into CASSIESGPYNEQFF.

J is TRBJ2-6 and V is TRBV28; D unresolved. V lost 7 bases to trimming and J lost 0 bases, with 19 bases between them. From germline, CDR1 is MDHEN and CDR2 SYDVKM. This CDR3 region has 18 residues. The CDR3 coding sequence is TGTGCCAGCACCTCTCGGCGGATACTGCTCTCTGGGGCCAACGTCCTGACTTTC. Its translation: CASTSRRILLSGANVLTF. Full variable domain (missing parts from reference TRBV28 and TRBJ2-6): DVKVTQSSRYLVKRTGEKVFLECVQDMDHENMFWYRQDPGLGLRLIYFSYDVKMKEKGDIPEGYSVSREKKERFSLILESASTNQTSMYLCASTSRRILLSGANVLTFGAGSRLTVL.

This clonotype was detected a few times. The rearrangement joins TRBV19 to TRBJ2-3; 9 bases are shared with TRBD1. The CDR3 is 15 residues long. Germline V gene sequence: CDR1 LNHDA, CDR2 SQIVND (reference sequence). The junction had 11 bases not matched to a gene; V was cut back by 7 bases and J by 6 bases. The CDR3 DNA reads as TGTGCCAGTACGATCGGGACAGGGATCTCCGATACGCAGTATTTT. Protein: CASTIGTGISDTQYF.

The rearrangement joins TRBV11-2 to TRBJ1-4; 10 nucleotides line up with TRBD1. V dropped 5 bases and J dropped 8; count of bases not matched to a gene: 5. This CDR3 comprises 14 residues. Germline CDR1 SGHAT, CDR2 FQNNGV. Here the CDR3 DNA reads TGTGCCAGCAGCCCCCCGGGACAGGGGGAAAAACTGTTTTTT. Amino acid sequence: CASSPPGQGEKLFF.

CDR3 residues: CASSSPRLGGAGANVLTF. Written as DNA, the CDR3 is TGTGCCAGCAGCTCCCCCCGCCTCGGCGGCGCTGGGGCCAACGTCCTGACTTTC. This chain uses TRBV7-6 with TRBJ2-6; no reliable D call. Germline V gives CDR1 SGHVS, CDR2 FNYEAQ. CDR3 length: 18 residues. V was pared by 4 bases and J by 2 bases, with 18 bases between.

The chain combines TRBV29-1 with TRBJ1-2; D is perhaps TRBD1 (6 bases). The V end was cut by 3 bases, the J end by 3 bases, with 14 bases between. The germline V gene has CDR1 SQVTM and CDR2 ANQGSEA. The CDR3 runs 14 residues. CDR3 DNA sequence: TGCAGCGTTGAGGTAGGGGGGGCCGACTATGGCTACACCTTC. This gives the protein CSVEVGGADYGYTF.

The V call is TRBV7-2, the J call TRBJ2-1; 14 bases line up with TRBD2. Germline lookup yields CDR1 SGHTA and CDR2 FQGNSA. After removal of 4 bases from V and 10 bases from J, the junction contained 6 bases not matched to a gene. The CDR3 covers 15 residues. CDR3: CASSSPRTSGREQFF. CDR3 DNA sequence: TGTGCCAGCAGCTCTCCGAGGACTAGCGGGAGGGAGCAGTTCTTC.

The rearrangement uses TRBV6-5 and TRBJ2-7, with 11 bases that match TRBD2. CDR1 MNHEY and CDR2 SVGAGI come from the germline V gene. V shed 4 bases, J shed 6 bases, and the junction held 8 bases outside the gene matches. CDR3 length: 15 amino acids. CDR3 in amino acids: CASSSPGTSGTEQYF. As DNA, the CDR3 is TGTGCCAGCAGTTCACCAGGGACTAGCGGAACCGAGCAGTACTTC.

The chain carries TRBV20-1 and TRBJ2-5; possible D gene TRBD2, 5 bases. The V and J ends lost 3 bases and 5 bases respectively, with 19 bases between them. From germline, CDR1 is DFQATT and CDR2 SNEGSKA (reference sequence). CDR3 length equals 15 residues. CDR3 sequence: CSARNPRGADETQYF. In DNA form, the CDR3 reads TGCAGTGCTAGGAACCCTCGGGGAGCGGATGAGACCCAGTACTTC.

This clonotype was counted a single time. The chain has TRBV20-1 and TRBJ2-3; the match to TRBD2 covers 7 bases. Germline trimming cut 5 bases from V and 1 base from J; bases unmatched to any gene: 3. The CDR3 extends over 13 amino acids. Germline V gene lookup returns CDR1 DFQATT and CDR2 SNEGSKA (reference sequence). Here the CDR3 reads CSAPGGGTDTQYF. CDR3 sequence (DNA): TGCAGTGCTCCGGGGGGTGGCACAGATACGCAGTATTTT.

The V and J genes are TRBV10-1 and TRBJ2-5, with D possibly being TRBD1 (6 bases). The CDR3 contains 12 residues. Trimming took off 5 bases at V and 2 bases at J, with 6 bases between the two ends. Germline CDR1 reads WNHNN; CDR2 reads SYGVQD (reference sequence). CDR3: CASSQGQETQYF. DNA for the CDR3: TGCGCCAGCAGTCAGGGGCAAGAGACCCAGTACTTC.